Sequencing of this TCR beta chain was carried out in a study of T-cell memory formation after mild COVID-19. Study as a whole: The TCR clusters were mostly specific to one donor.

The CDR3 has 15 amino acids. Germline CDR1 LNHNV, CDR2 YYDKDF (reference sequence). Deletions cut 0 bases from V and 2 bases from J, with 9 bases between. TCRdb re-analysed the 5' RACE reads in MiXCR, keeping a single row per CDR3 protein. The table records approximately 430,000 distinct CDR3 sequences, around 22% of them present only once. The chain has TRBV15 and TRBJ2-3, with a tentative D call TRBD2 (6 bases). The clonotype was recovered from an adult woman who had mild COVID-19 (a few samples of this study predate the infection). Cell type and time point are not known. Sequencing was done on a sample of PBMCs or a T cell subset sorted from them (not recorded which). The DNA of the CDR3 is TGTGCCACCAGCAGAGATAGCGGCACCACAGATACGCAGTATTTT. Protein product: CATSRDSGTTDTQYF.